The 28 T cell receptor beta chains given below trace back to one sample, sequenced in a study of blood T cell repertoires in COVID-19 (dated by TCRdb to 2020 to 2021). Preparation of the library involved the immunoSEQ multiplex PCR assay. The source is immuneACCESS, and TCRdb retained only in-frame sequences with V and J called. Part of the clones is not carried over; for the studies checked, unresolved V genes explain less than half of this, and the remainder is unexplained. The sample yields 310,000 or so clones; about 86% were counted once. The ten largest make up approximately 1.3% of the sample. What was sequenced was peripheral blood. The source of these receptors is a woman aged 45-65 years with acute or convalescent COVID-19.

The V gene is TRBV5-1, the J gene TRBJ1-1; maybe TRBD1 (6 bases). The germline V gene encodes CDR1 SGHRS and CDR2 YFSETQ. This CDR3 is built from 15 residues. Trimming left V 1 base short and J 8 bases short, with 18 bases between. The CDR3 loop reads CASSLTLMTGGEAFF. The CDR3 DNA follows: TGCGCCAGCAGCTTGACTTTAATGACAGGAGGAGAAGCTTTCTTT.

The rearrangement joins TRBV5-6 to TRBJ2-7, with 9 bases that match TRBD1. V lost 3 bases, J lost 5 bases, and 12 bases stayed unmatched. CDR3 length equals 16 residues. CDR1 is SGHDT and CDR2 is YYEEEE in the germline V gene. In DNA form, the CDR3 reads TGTGCCAGCAGCTCGGTATCCGGGACAGGGCTGGACGAGCAGTACTTC. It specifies CASSSVSGTGLDEQYF.

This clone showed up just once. The chain's CDR3 is CAISDGGEDTQYF. Here the CDR3 DNA reads TGTGCCATCAGTGATGGGGGGGAGGATACGCAGTATTTT. The chain is built from TRBV10-3 and TRBJ2-3, with TRBD2 identical over 7 bases. The CDR3 length is 13 residues. V trimming: 3 bases; J trimming: 6 bases; junction bases outside the gene matches: 3. Per germline, CDR1 ENHRY and CDR2 SYGVKD.

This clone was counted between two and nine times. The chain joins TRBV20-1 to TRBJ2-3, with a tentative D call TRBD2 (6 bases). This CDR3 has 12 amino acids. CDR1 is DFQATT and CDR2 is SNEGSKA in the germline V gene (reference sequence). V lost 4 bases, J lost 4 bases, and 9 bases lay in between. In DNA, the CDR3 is TGCAGTGCTAATGAGCGGGCAGATACGCAGTATTTT. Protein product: CSANERADTQYF.

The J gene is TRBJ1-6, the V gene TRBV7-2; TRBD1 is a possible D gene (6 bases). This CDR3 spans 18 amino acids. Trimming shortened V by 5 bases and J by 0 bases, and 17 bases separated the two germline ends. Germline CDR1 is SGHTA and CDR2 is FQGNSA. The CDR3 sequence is CASSPSPRGSSYNSPLHF. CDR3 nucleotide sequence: TGTGCCAGCAGCCCGTCGCCCAGGGGAAGCTCCTATAATTCACCCCTCCACTTT. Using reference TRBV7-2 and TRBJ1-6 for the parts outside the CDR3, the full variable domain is GAGVSQSPSNKVTEKGKDVELRCDPISGHTALYWYRQSLGQGLEFLIYFQGNSAPDKSGLPSDRFSAERTGGSVSTLTIQRTQQEDSAVYLCASSPSPRGSSYNSPLHFGNGTRLTVT.

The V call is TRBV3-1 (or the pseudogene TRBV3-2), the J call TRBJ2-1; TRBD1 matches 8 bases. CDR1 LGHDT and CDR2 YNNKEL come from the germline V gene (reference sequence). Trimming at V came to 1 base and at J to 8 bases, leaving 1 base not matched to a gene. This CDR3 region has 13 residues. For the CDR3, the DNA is TGTGCCAGCAGCCAAGCAGGGGGCGATGAGCAGTTCTTC. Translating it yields CASSQAGGDEQFF.

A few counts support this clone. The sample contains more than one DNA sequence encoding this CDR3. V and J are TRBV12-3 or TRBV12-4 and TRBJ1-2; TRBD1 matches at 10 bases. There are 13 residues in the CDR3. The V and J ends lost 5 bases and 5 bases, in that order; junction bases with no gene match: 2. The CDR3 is CASSRDRGYGYTF. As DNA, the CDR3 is TGTGCCAGCAGTCGGGACAGGGGATATGGCTACACCTTC.

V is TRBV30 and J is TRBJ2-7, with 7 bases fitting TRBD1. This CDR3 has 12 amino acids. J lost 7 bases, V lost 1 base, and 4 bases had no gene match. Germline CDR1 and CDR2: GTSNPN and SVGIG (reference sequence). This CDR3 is CAWSGTGEEQYF. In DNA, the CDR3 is TGTGCCTGGAGTGGTACAGGGGAAGAGCAGTACTTC. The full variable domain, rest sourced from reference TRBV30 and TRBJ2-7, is SQTIHQWPATLVQPVGSPLSLECTVEGTSNPNLYWYRQAAGRGLQLLFYSVGIGQISSEVPQNLSASRPQDRQFILSSKKLLLSDSGFYLCAWSGTGEEQYFGPGTRLTVT.

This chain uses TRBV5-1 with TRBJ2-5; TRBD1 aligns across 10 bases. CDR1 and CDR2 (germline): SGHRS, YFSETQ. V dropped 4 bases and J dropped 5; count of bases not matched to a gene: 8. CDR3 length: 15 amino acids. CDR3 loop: CASSLRQGAAETQYF. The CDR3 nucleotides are TGCGCCAGCAGCCTCCGACAGGGGGCGGCGGAGACCCAGTACTTC.

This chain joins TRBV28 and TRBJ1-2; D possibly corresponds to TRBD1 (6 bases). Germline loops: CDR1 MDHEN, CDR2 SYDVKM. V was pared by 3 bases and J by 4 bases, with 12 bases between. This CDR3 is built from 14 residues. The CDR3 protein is CASSFRGYIYGYTF. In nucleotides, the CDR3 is TGTGCCAGCAGTTTCAGGGGATACATCTATGGCTACACCTTC.

In nucleotides, the CDR3 is TGTGCCAGCAGCTACGGACTAGCGGGGGAGAATGAGCAGTTCTTC. It encodes CASSYGLAGENEQFF. The chain uses TRBV9 and TRBJ2-1; the match to TRBD2 covers 13 bases. This CDR3 comprises 15 residues. V gave up 4 bases and J gave up 7 bases; unmatched junction bases: 5. CDR1 SGDLS and CDR2 YYNGEE come from the germline V gene.

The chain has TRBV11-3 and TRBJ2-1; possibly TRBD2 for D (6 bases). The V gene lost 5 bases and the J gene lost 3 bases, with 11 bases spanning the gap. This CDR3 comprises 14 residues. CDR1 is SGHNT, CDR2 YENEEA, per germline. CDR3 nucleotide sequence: TGTGCCAGCAGCGGGGGGAGTATCTACAATGAGCAGTTCTTC. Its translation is CASSGGSIYNEQFF.

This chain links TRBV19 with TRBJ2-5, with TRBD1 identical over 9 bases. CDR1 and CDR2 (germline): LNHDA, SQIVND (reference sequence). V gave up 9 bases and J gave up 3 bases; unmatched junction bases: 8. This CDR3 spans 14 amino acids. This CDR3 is CASRDRVSEETQYF. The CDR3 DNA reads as TGTGCCAGCAGGGACAGGGTTTCTGAAGAGACCCAGTACTTC.

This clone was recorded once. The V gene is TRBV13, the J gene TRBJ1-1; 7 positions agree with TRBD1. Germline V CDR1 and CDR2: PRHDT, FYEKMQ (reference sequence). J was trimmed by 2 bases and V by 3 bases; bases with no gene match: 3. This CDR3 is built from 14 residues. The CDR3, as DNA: TGTGCCAGCAGCTTGGGACAGATAAACACTGAAGCTTTCTTT. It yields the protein CASSLGQINTEAFF.

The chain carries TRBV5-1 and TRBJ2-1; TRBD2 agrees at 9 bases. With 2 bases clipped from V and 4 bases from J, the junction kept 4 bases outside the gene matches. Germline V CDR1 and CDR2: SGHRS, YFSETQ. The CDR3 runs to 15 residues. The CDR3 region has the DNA TGCGCCAGCAGCTTCATAGCGGGGGAATACAATGAGCAGTTCTTC. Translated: CASSFIAGEYNEQFF.

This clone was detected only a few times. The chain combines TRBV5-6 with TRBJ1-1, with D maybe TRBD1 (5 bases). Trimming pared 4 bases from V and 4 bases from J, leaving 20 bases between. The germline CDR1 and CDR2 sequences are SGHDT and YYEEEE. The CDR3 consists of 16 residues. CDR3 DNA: TGTGCCAGCAGCCCTAGGGGCACAGTGGAATTCACTGAAGCTTTCTTT. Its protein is CASSPRGTVEFTEAFF.

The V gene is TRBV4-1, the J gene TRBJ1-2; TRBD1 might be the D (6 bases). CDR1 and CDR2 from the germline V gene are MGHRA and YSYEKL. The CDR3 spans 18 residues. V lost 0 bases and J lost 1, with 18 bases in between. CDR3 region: CASSQEEGRGDLNYGYTF. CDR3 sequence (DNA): TGCGCCAGCAGCCAAGAAGAGGGCAGGGGCGACCTTAACTATGGCTACACCTTC.

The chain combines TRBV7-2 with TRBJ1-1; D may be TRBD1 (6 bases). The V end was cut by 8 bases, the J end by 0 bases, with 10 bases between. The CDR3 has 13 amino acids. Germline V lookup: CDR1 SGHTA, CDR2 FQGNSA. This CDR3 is CASAGQLNTEAFF. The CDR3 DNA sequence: TGTGCCAGCGCCGGACAGCTGAACACTGAAGCTTTCTTT. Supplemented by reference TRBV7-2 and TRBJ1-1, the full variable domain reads GAGVSQSPSNKVTEKGKDVELRCDPISGHTALYWYRQSLGQGLEFLIYFQGNSAPDKSGLPSDRFSAERTGGSVSTLTIQRTQQEDSAVYLCASAGQLNTEAFFGQGTRLTVV.

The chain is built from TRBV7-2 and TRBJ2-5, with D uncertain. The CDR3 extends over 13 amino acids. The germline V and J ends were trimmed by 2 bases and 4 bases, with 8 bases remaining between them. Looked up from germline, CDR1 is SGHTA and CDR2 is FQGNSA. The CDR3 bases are TGTGCCAGCAGCTTAACAGAGAGAGAGACCCAGTACTTC. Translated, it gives CASSLTERETQYF.

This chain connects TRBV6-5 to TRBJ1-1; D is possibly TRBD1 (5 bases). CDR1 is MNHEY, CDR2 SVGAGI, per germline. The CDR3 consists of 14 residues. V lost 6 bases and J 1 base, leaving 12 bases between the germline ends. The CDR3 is CASSLLTANTEAFF. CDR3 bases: TGTGCCAGCAGCCTATTGACAGCGAACACTGAAGCTTTCTTT.

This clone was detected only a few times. DNA of the CDR3: TGTGCCAGCAGCCCCTCGGGGATTAGCAATCAGCCCCAGCATTTT. It specifies CASSPSGISNQPQHF. The chain carries TRBV5-5 and TRBJ1-5; no clear D gene. This CDR3 region has 15 residues. The germline gives CDR1 SGHKS, CDR2 YYEKEE (reference sequence). V was pared by 4 bases and J by 0 bases, with 11 bases between.

The CDR3 loop is CASSPGTGVNQPQHF. As DNA, the CDR3 is TGCGCCAGCAGCCCCGGGACAGGAGTCAATCAGCCCCAGCATTTT. This chain links TRBV5-1 with TRBJ1-5, with TRBD1 matching 8 bases. Germline assignment: CDR1 SGHRS and CDR2 YFSETQ. V gave up 4 bases and J gave up 3 bases; unmatched junction bases: 6. The CDR3 covers 15 residues.

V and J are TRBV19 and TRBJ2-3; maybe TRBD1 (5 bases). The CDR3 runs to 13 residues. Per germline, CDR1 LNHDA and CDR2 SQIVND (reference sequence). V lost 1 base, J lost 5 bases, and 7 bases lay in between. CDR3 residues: CASSIGGEDTQYF. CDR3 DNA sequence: TGTGCCAGTAGTATAGGGGGCGAAGATACGCAGTATTTT.

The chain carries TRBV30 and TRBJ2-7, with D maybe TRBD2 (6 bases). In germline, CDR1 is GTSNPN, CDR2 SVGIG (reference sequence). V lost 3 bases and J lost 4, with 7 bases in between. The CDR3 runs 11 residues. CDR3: CAWSGGYEQYV. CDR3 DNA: TGTGCCTGGAGCGGGGGTTACGAGCAGTACGTC.

CDR3 residues: CASSLAGGHGSQPQHF. The DNA for the CDR3 is TGTGCCAGCAGCTTGGCTGGAGGGCACGGTTCGCAGCCCCAGCATTTT. The chain is built from TRBV5-5 and TRBJ1-5; D is unresolved. Trimming left V 0 bases short and J 7 bases short, with 17 bases between. CDR1 and CDR2 from the germline V gene are SGHKS and YYEKEE (reference sequence). There are 16 residues in the CDR3.

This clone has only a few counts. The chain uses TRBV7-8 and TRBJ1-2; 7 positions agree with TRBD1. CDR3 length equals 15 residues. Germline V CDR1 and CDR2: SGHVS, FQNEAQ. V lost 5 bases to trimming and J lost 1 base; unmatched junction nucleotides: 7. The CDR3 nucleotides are TGTGCCAGCAGCCCGAGACAGGGAGGTAACTATGGCTACACCTTC. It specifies CASSPRQGGNYGYTF.

CDR3 DNA: TGCGCCAGCGCGCACACAGGGGAGGATTCACCCCTCCACTTT. Protein: CASAHTGEDSPLHF. This chain connects TRBV5-1 to TRBJ1-6; 7 nucleotides line up with TRBD1. The CDR3 runs to 14 residues. J gave up 8 bases and V 7 bases, and 9 bases lay outside the gene matches. CDR1 SGHRS and CDR2 YFSETQ come from the germline V gene.

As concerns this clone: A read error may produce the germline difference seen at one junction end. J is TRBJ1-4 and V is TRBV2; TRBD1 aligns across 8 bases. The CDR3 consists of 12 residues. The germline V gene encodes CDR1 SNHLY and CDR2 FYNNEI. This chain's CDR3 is CASSIQGGNSLF. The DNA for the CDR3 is TGTGCCAGCAGTATACAGGGGGGAAACAGCCTTTTT.